This is a list of T cell receptor beta chains from one sample in a study of T cells in Graves' hyperthyroidism and ophthalmopathy. TCRdb reprocessed the multiplex PCR reads with MiXCR, giving one entry per CDR3 protein. The data show 600,000 or so distinct CDR3 sequences, under 60% seen once. The sequencing sample was made of peripheral blood or thyroid tissue (not recorded which). The receptors were gathered from a young woman with Graves' hyperthyroidism. CDR3s include the opening cysteine and the closing phenylalanine or tryptophan. Fields, in order: J gene, V gene, D gene, clone size, CDR3 DNA, CDR3 protein. The D gene is left open where the match is weak. Some rows mark clone size as missing; the rest say once, few, many or name a class of expanded clone.

>TRBJ2-5|TRBV2|NA|NA
TGTGCCAACAGCGCCTCATTGGCGGAAACCCAGTACTTC
CANSASLAETQYF
>TRBJ1-3|TRBV18|NA|NA
TGTGCCAGCTTGCGGGTACTCTCTGGAAACACCATATATTTT
CASLRVLSGNTIYF
>TRBJ2-7|TRBV24-1|TRBD2|many
TGTGCCACCAGTGCCAGGGGGACTAGCGACTACGAGCAGTACTTC
CATSARGTSDYEQYF
>TRBJ1-1|TRBV12-3/TRBV12-4|NA|NA
TGTGCCAGCAGTTTTAGCTGCACTGAAGCTTTCTTT
CASSFSCTEAFF
>TRBJ1-5|TRBV5-1|TRBD1|NA
TGCGCCAGCAGCTTACGCCGGACAGGATACGAGCATTTT
CASSLRRTGYEHF
>TRBJ1-5|TRBV2|TRBD1|NA
TGTGCCAGCACCCCGACAGGGCATCAGCCCCAGCATTTT
CASTPTGHQPQHF
>TRBJ2-2|TRBV7-6|NA|NA
TGTGCCAGCAGCTCCTCTGTGCACGGGGAGCTGTTTTTT
CASSSSVHGELFF
>TRBJ1-2|TRBV25-1|TRBD1|NA
TGTGCCAGCAGTGCCCATCACAGGGGTTGGGGTGGCTACACCTTC
CASSAHHRGWGGYTF
>TRBJ2-5|TRBV2|NA|NA
TGTGCCAGCGGTGTAGGGGGTGGCCAAGAGACCCAGTACTTC
CASGVGGGQETQYF
>TRBJ2-7|TRBV2|NA|NA
TGTGCCAGAAGTGAGACGGGGGATGGCGAGCAGTACTTC
CARSETGDGEQYF
>TRBJ1-2|TRBV7-9|NA|many
TGTGCCAGCAGCTTAGAGTTGGGCGGGAACTATGGCTACACCTTC
CASSLELGGNYGYTF
>TRBJ1-5|TRBV7-2|NA|few
TGTGCCAGCAGCTTAGACAGGGTTGAGGCGACTAATCAGCCCCAGCATTTT
CASSLDRVEATNQPQHF
>TRBJ1-5|TRBV2|NA|many
TGTGCCAGCACGGACAGCGAAAATCAGCCCCAGCATTTT
CASTDSENQPQHF
>TRBJ1-2|TRBV12-3/TRBV12-4|TRBD1|few
TGTGCCAGCAGTTCCTCTCGACAGGGGGGAAACGGCTACACCTTC
CASSSSRQGGNGYTF
>TRBJ2-2|TRBV2|NA|NA
TGTGCCAGCAGGCCGAGGGGATTTGACACCGGGGAGCTGTTTTTT
CASRPRGFDTGELFF
>TRBJ2-5|TRBV7-9|NA|few
TGTGCCAGCGGGCCGGGGGACTACCAAGAGACCCAGTACTTC
CASGPGDYQETQYF
>TRBJ1-5|TRBV15|NA|NA
TGTGCCACCAGCAGAGATAGGAAGGGGGGCGTTGGTCAGCCCCAGCATTTT
CATSRDRKGGVGQPQHF
>TRBJ1-2|TRBV29-1|NA|NA
TGCAGCAGTGCTACAGGTGACGGCTATGGCTACACCTTC
CSSATGDGYGYTF
>TRBJ1-4|TRBV24-1|NA|NA
TGTGCCACCAGTGATGAACTAGGGGCTCGAGAAAAACTGTTTTTT
CATSDELGAREKLFF
>TRBJ2-2|TRBV7-4|NA|NA
TGTGCCAGCAGCTTACAGGGTATCACCGGGGAGCTGTTTTTT
CASSLQGITGELFF
>TRBJ1-2|TRBV20-1|NA|NA
TGCAGGGCCGGGACGAGTGATGGCTACACCTTC
CRAGTSDGYTF
>TRBJ2-5|TRBV20-1|NA|few
TGCAGTGCTAGGGGGGTCAGCGGCCAAGAGACCCAGTACTTC
CSARGVSGQETQYF
>TRBJ1-1|TRBV5-5|TRBD1|few
TGTGCCAGCAACGAACGGACAGGGAACACTGAAGCTTTCTTT
CASNERTGNTEAFF
>TRBJ1-1|TRBV2|TRBD1|NA
TGTGCCAGCAGGGCTACCATCTCCAGGGGGCATGGTGAAGCTTTCTTT
CASRATISRGHGEAFF
>TRBJ1-2|TRBV29-1|NA|NA
TGCAGCAGTGAGAGACAGTACTATGGCTACACCTTC
CSSERQYYGYTF
>TRBJ1-4|TRBV2|NA|NA
TGTGCCAGGACGGAGGTCCTCGGGGAAAAACTGTTTTTT
CARTEVLGEKLFF
>TRBJ2-7|TRBV19|TRBD2|few
TGTGCCAGTAGTATTCTGGTTGGCGGGAGGCCATACGAGCAGTACTTC
CASSILVGGRPYEQYF
>TRBJ1-5|TRBV24-1|NA|NA
TGTGCCACCAGTGACACGAAGACAGGACCTCAGCCCCAGCATTTT
CATSDTKTGPQPQHF
>TRBJ2-7|TRBV7-2|TRBD1|NA
TGTGCCAGCAGTGAAATCTGGGGACAGGGGGTAGAGCAGTACTTC
CASSEIWGQGVEQYF
>TRBJ2-7|TRBV29-1|TRBD1|NA
TGCAGCGTTGAAGCCGGGACAGGGAGATACGAGCAGTACTTC
CSVEAGTGRYEQYF
>TRBJ1-1|TRBV25-1|TRBD1|many
TGTGCCAGCAGTTACAACCAGGGGGCCCGCACTGAAGCTTTCTTT
CASSYNQGARTEAFF
>TRBJ1-1|TRBV27|NA|NA
TGTGCCAGCAGTTTACAAGGGATGATGACTGAAGCTTTCTTT
CASSLQGMMTEAFF
>TRBJ1-4|TRBV9|NA|NA
TGTGCCAGCAGCGACCAAAAAATCGGCGGAACTAATGAAAAACTGTTTTTT
CASSDQKIGGTNEKLFF
>TRBJ1-2|TRBV14|NA|NA
TGTGCCAGCAGCCAAGACGAGCCATCCCTAGGTGGCTACACCTTC
CASSQDEPSLGGYTF
>TRBJ2-5|TRBV19|TRBD2|NA
TGTGCCAGTAGTATTCTAGCGGGAGGACAAGAGACCCAGTACTTC
CASSILAGGQETQYF
>TRBJ1-4|TRBV29-1|NA|NA
TGCAGCGTTGAAGGAGGGGACGGTGGAGAAAAACTGTTTTTT
CSVEGGDGGEKLFF
>TRBJ1-2|TRBV12-3/TRBV12-4|TRBD1|NA
TGTGCCAGCAGCCATAGGGGTACAGGGGACTATGGCTACACCTTC
CASSHRGTGDYGYTF
>TRBJ1-1|TRBV9|NA|few
TGTGCCAGCACTAAGGCCGGGAAGGGTATGAACACTGAAGCTTTCTTT
CASTKAGKGMNTEAFF
>TRBJ1-3|TRBV11-2|NA|NA
TGTGCCAGCAGCTCCATCCGGGGCTCCCTCTCTGGAAACACCATATATTTT
CASSSIRGSLSGNTIYF
>TRBJ2-7|TRBV29-1|NA|few
TGCAGCGTGAGACACCTATACGAGCAGTACTTC
CSVRHLYEQYF
>TRBJ1-5|TRBV20-1|NA|few
TGCAGTGCTAGAGATTCTTACCAGGGGAGTCAGCCCCAGCATTTT
CSARDSYQGSQPQHF
>TRBJ2-7|TRBV6-6|NA|many
TGTGCCAGCAGTTACTCGACCAGGGCCGAGCAGTACTTC
CASSYSTRAEQYF
>TRBJ1-4|TRBV15|NA|NA
TGTGCCACCTCTGGACACATTAATGAAAAACTGTTTTTT
CATSGHINEKLFF